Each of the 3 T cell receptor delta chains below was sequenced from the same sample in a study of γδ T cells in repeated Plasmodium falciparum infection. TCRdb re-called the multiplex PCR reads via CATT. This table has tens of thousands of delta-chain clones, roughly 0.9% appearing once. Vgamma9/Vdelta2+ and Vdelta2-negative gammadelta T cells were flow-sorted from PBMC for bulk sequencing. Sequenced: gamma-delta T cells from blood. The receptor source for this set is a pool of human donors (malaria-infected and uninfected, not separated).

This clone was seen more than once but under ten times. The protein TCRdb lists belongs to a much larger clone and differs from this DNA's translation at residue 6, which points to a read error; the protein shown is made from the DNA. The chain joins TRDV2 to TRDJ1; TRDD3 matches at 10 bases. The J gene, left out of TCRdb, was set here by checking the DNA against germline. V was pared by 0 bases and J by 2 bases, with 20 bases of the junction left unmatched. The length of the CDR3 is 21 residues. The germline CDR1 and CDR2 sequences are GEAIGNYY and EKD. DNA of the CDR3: TGTGCCTGTGACACCATGACTCTACTGGGGGATGTTGAGACCCTGACCGATAAACTCATCTTT. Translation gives CACDTMTLLGDVETLTDKLIF.

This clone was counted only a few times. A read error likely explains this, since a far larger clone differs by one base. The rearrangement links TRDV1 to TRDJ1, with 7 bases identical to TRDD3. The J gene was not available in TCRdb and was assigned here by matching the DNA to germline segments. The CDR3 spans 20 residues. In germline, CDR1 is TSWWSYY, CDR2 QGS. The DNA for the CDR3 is TGCGCTCTTGGGGAACTAGGGGGGATCACCCATCTAATGTACACCGATAAACTCATCTTT. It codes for CALGELGGITHLMYTDKLIF.

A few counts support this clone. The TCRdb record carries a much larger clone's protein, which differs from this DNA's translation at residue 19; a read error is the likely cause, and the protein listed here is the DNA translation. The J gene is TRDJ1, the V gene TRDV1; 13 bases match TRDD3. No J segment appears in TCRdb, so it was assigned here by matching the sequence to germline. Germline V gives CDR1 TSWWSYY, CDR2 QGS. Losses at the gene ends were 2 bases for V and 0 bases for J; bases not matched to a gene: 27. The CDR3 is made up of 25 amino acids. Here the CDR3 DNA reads TGTGCTCTTGGGGAATTACCTTTCACAAGGACTGGGGGATACGCGCGCCGACTGGACACCGATAAACTCATCTTT. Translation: CALGELPFTRTGGYARRLDTDKLIF.